These T cell receptor beta chains were read from a single sample in a study of T cells after yellow fever vaccination. TCRdb reanalysed the 5' RACE reads using MiXCR and keeps one entry per CDR3 protein. Of about 130,000 distinct CDR3 sequences in the sample, less than 8.5% were seen once. Material: CD4+ T cells sorted from PBMCs, obtained 10 days after the yellow fever booster vaccination. The receptors stem from a man aged 25 to 40 who received the YFV17D yellow fever vaccine. CDR3s include the opening cysteine and the closing phenylalanine or tryptophan. The order of the fields is V gene, clone size, J gene, D gene, CDR3 protein, CDR3 DNA. D genes are given only for firm matches. Each size is how often the clone was seen (once, few, many) or a class if it is expanded.

>TRBV11-2|many|TRBJ2-7|-
CASSPDGGTYEQYF
TGTGCCAGCAGCCCAGACGGCGGAACCTACGAGCAGTACTTC
>TRBV20-1|few|TRBJ2-5|-
CSAPRGGRTETQYF
TGCAGTGCCCCCCGTGGGGGTCGGACGGAGACCCAGTACTTC
>TRBV7-2|many|TRBJ2-2|-
CASSLAKGTGELFF
TGTGCCAGCAGCTTAGCGAAGGGAACCGGGGAGCTGTTTTTT
>TRBV4-3|few|TRBJ1-2|-
CASSQAPTGDYGYTF
TGCGCCAGCAGCCAAGCCCCAACAGGCGACTATGGCTACACCTTC
>TRBV25-1|many|TRBJ2-1|TRBD2
CASAQTGVLAGGNEQFF
TGTGCCAGTGCCCAGACAGGGGTACTAGCGGGAGGAAATGAGCAGTTCTTC
>TRBV6-2/TRBV6-3|few|TRBJ2-1|-
CASSQRNEQFF
TGTGCCAGCAGTCAAAGGAATGAGCAGTTCTTC
>TRBV20-1|few|TRBJ2-3|-
CSASRSGSTDTQYF
TGCAGTGCTAGCCGGAGCGGGAGCACAGATACGCAGTATTTT
>TRBV7-6|many|TRBJ2-5|TRBD1
CASSPGRDRETQYF
TGTGCCAGCAGCCCTGGACGGGACAGGGAGACCCAGTACTTC
>TRBV20-1|many|TRBJ2-5|-
CSARDRRLQETQYF
TGCAGTGCTAGAGATCGTAGGCTACAAGAGACCCAGTACTTC
>TRBV9|many|TRBJ2-2|TRBD1
CASSVRGQINTGELFF
TGTGCCAGCAGCGTCCGGGGACAGATAAACACCGGGGAGCTGTTTTTT